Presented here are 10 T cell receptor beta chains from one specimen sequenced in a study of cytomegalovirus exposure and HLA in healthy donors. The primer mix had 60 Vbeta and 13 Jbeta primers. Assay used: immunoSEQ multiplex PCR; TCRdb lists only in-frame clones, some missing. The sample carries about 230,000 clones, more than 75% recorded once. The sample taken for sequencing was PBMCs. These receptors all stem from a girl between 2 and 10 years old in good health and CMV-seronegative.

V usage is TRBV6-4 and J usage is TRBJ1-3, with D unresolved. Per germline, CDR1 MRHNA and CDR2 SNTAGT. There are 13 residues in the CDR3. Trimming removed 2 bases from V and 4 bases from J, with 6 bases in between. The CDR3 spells CASSDPIGNTIYF. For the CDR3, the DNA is TGTGCCAGCAGTGACCCTATAGGAAACACCATATATTTT.

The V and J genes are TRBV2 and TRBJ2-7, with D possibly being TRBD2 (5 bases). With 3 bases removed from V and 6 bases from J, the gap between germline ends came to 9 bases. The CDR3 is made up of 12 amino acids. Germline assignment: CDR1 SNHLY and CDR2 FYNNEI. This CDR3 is CASSDGVGEQYF. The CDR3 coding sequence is TGTGCCAGCAGTGACGGGGTGGGCGAGCAGTACTTC.

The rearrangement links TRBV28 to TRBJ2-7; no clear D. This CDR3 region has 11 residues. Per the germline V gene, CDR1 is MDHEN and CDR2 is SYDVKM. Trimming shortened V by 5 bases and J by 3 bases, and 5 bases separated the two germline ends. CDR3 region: CASSPLYEQYF. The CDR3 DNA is TGTGCCAGCAGTCCCCTCTACGAGCAGTACTTC.

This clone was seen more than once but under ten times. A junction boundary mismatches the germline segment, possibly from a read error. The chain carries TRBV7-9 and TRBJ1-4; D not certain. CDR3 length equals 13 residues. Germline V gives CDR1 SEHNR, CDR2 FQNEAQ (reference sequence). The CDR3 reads CSSGAEGNEKLFF. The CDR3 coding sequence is TGTTCCAGCGGCGCGGAGGGTAATGAAAAACTGTTTTTT.

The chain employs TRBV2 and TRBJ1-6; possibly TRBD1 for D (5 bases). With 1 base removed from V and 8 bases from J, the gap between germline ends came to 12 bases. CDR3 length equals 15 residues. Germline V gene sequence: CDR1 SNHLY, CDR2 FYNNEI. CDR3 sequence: CASSEGGSGDSPLHF. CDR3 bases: TGTGCCAGCAGTGAAGGGGGCAGTGGGGATTCACCCCTCCACTTT.

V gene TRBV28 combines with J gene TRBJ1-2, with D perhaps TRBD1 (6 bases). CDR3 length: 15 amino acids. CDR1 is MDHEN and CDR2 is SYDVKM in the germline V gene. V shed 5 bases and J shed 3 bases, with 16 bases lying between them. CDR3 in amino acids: CASSTAGDGDYGYTF. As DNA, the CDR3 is TGTGCCAGCAGTACCGCAGGGGACGGGGACTATGGCTACACCTTC.

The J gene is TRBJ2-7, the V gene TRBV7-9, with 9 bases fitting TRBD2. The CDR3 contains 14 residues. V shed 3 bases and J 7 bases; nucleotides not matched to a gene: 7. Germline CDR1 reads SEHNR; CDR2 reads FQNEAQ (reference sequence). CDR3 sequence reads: CASSFPSGNGEQYF. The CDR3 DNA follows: TGTGCCAGCAGCTTTCCTAGCGGGAATGGTGAGCAGTACTTC.

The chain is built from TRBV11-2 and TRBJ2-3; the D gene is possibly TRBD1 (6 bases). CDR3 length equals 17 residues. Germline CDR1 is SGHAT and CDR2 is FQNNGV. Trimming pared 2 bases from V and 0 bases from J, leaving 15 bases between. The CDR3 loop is CASSLKWGPSSTDTQYF. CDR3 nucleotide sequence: TGTGCCAGCAGCTTAAAATGGGGGCCGTCTAGCACAGATACGCAGTATTTT.

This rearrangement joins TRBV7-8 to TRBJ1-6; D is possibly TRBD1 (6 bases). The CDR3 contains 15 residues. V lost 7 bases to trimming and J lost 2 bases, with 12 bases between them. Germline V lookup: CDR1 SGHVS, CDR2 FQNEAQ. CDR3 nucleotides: TGTGCCAGCATAACAGGGAGGGCCTATAATTCACCCCTCCACTTT. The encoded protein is CASITGRAYNSPLHF.

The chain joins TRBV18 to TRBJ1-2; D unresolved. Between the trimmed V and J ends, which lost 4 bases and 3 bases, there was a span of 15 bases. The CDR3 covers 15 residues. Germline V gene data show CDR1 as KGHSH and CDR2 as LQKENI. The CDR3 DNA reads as TGTGCCAGCTCACACTACTCTCGCTCCGACTATGGCTACACCTTC. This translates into CASSHYSRSDYGYTF.